The source of this T cell receptor (beta chain) is a study of post-analysis software for immune sequencing data. Overall study: Included among the disease courses, which were recorded for the cohort, were relapsing-remitting, secondary progressive and progressive-relapsing multiple sclerosis. Points from the study as a whole: Included in a set of roughly five TRBV segments more frequent in patients than controls were TRBV5-6, TRBV5-1 and TRBV20-1.

TCR beta cDNA libraries had unique molecular identifiers. TCRdb reprocessed the PCR reads via MiXCR and lists one record per CDR3 protein. The repertoire includes fewer than 600,000 distinct CDR3 sequences, approximately 46% of them detected once, and 9% to 13% sits in the top ten. Concerning this clonotype itself: Its specificity is unknown.

Germline CDR1 is SGHRS and CDR2 is YFSETQ. V was trimmed by 0 bases and J by 4 bases, leaving 13 bases between them. This CDR3 spans 15 amino acids. The V and J genes are TRBV5-1 and TRBJ1-1; D remains ambiguous. The origin of this receptor is a girl aged 10-17 years with multiple sclerosis. Sequencing was done on a sample of blood. The CDR3 coding sequence is TGCGCCAGCAGCTTGGGGGGTCCGAGGGTCACTGAAGCTTTCTTT. As protein: CASSLGGPRVTEAFF.